Listed below are T cell receptor beta chains from one sample, sequenced in a study of blood T cell repertoires in COVID-19. Method: immunoSEQ multiplex PCR; TCRdb's copy keeps in-frame clones and lacks some. The data contain hundreds of thousands of clones, over 70% of them singletons. Sequencing was performed on peripheral blood. All receptors come from a woman aged 45-60 years with acute or convalescent COVID-19. CDR3s include the opening cysteine and the closing phenylalanine or tryptophan. D genes are given only for firm matches. Size values are once, few and many counts, or a class for expanded clones, and some rows have none.

d_gene: .; v_gene: TRBV5-1; j_gene: TRBJ2-2; abundance: .; CDR3nt: TGCGCCAGCAGCTTGGTAGGGGGGGCGAACACCGGGGAGCTGTTTTTT; CDR3aa: CASSLVGGANTGELFF
d_gene: .; v_gene: TRBV5-1; j_gene: TRBJ1-2; abundance: once; CDR3nt: TGCGCCAGCAGCCCTGACAGCCACTATGGCTACACCTTC; CDR3aa: CASSPDSHYGYTF
d_gene: .; v_gene: TRBV7-6; j_gene: TRBJ2-3; abundance: .; CDR3nt: TGTGCCAGCAGCTTCCAGACGCGAGCGCTTCTAACAGATACGCAGTATTTT; CDR3aa: CASSFQTRALLTDTQYF
d_gene: .; v_gene: TRBV3-1/TRBV3-2; j_gene: TRBJ1-6; abundance: .; CDR3nt: TGTGCCAGCAGCCAATCGGTAGAGCGGGGGGCAGGGTCACCCCTCCACTTT; CDR3aa: CASSQSVERGAGSPLHF
d_gene: .; v_gene: TRBV11-2; j_gene: TRBJ2-5; abundance: .; CDR3nt: TGTGCCAGCAGCTTCGGATGGGGGGGGCTGGAGACCCAGTACTTC; CDR3aa: CASSFGWGGLETQYF
d_gene: TRBD2; v_gene: TRBV15; j_gene: TRBJ2-1; abundance: .; CDR3nt: TGTGCCACCAGCAGAGATCGGGGAGGGAATGAGCAGTTCTTC; CDR3aa: CATSRDRGGNEQFF
d_gene: TRBD2; v_gene: TRBV28; j_gene: TRBJ2-3; abundance: .; CDR3nt: TGTGCCAGCAGACCTAGCGGGAGCCTCGAAGATACGCAGTATTTT; CDR3aa: CASRPSGSLEDTQYF
d_gene: .; v_gene: TRBV7-6; j_gene: TRBJ2-3; abundance: .; CDR3nt: TGTGCCAGCAGCTTAGCGCGGGGAATAAGTACAGATACGCAGTATTTT; CDR3aa: CASSLARGISTDTQYF
d_gene: .; v_gene: TRBV2; j_gene: TRBJ1-1; abundance: few; CDR3nt: TGTGCCAGCAGTGAAGGGGCTGAGCATCAAGAAGCTTTCTTT; CDR3aa: CASSEGAEHQEAFF
d_gene: .; v_gene: TRBV5-1; j_gene: TRBJ1-6; abundance: once; CDR3nt: TGCGCCAGCAGCTTGGAGGCTTCGGGGGGCGCTTGGGATAATTCACCCCTCCACTTT; CDR3aa: CASSLEASGGAWDNSPLHF
d_gene: TRBD2; v_gene: TRBV19; j_gene: TRBJ2-5; abundance: .; CDR3nt: TGTGCCAGTAGTGCGGGGGGCCCAGAGACCCAGTACTTC; CDR3aa: CASSAGGPETQYF
d_gene: TRBD2; v_gene: TRBV14; j_gene: TRBJ2-1; abundance: once; CDR3nt: TGTGCCAGCAGCCGACTAGCGGGAGGTTCAAGCTCCTACAATGAGCAGTTCTTC; CDR3aa: CASSRLAGGSSSYNEQFF
d_gene: TRBD2; v_gene: TRBV10-2; j_gene: TRBJ2-3; abundance: .; CDR3nt: TGCGCCAGCAGTTATAGCGGGAGATTTGATACGCAGTATTTT; CDR3aa: CASSYSGRFDTQYF
d_gene: .; v_gene: TRBV6-5; j_gene: TRBJ2-1; abundance: .; CDR3nt: TGTGCCAGCAGTCTGGAGAAGCCGAATGAGCAGTTCTTC; CDR3aa: CASSLEKPNEQFF
d_gene: TRBD1; v_gene: TRBV27; j_gene: TRBJ2-1; abundance: .; CDR3nt: TGTGCCAGCAGTTTAGGGACAGGGCACAATGAGCAGTTCTTC; CDR3aa: CASSLGTGHNEQFF
d_gene: TRBD1; v_gene: TRBV6-1; j_gene: TRBJ1-2; abundance: .; CDR3nt: TGTGCCAGCCGTTCGGGGACAGGGCTAACCTATGGCTACACCTTC; CDR3aa: CASRSGTGLTYGYTF
d_gene: TRBD2; v_gene: TRBV5-7; j_gene: TRBJ2-1; abundance: .; CDR3nt: TGTGCCAGCAGCTGGGAGACTAGCGGAGAAATATACAATGAGCAGTTCTTC; CDR3aa: CASSWETSGEIYNEQFF
d_gene: .; v_gene: TRBV9; j_gene: TRBJ2-6; abundance: .; CDR3nt: TGTGCCAGCAGCCGCTCAGCGGCTGGGGCCAACGTCCTGACTTTC; CDR3aa: CASSRSAAGANVLTF
d_gene: .; v_gene: TRBV19; j_gene: TRBJ2-7; abundance: .; CDR3nt: TGTGCCAGCCGGGGGTTAGATAACGAGCAGTACTTC; CDR3aa: CASRGLDNEQYF
d_gene: .; v_gene: TRBV24-1; j_gene: TRBJ2-1; abundance: .; CDR3nt: TGTGCCACCAGTTCTAGGTCCGGGTGGGAGCAGTTCTTC; CDR3aa: CATSSRSGWEQFF
d_gene: .; v_gene: TRBV9; j_gene: TRBJ2-3; abundance: .; CDR3nt: TGTGCCAGCAGCGTAGCAGGAGCCAGGACAGCTTACACAGATACGCAGTATTTT; CDR3aa: CASSVAGARTAYTDTQYF
d_gene: TRBD2; v_gene: TRBV2; j_gene: TRBJ2-7; abundance: .; CDR3nt: TGTGCCAGCAGTGAATTGACCGGGAGGTACGAGCAGTACTTC; CDR3aa: CASSELTGRYEQYF
d_gene: TRBD1; v_gene: TRBV9; j_gene: TRBJ2-6; abundance: .; CDR3nt: TGTGCCAGCAGCGCGGGACAGGGGATTTTCTCTGGGGCCAACGTCCTGACTTTC; CDR3aa: CASSAGQGIFSGANVLTF
d_gene: .; v_gene: TRBV27; j_gene: TRBJ1-5; abundance: .; CDR3nt: TGTGCCAGCAGTAGACAGGCGAATCAGCCCCAGCATTTT; CDR3aa: CASSRQANQPQHF
d_gene: TRBD1; v_gene: TRBV2; j_gene: TRBJ2-7; abundance: .; CDR3nt: TGTGCCAGCAGTGCTACGGGGACAGGGGGCTACGACGAGCAGTACTTC; CDR3aa: CASSATGTGGYDEQYF
d_gene: .; v_gene: TRBV19; j_gene: TRBJ2-5; abundance: once; CDR3nt: TGTGCCAGTAGTATCGGCCTAAGACTGGAGGAGACCCAGTACTTC; CDR3aa: CASSIGLRLEETQYF
d_gene: .; v_gene: TRBV25-1; j_gene: TRBJ2-5; abundance: .; CDR3nt: TGTGCCAGCAGTATCCCGGGTGGCCAAGAGACCCAGTACTTC; CDR3aa: CASSIPGGQETQYF
d_gene: .; v_gene: TRBV15; j_gene: TRBJ2-7; abundance: .; CDR3nt: TGTGCCACCAGCAGAGGTATCTACGAGCAGTACTTC; CDR3aa: CATSRGIYEQYF
d_gene: TRBD2; v_gene: TRBV7-6; j_gene: TRBJ2-1; abundance: .; CDR3nt: TGTGCCAGCAGCTTTGGGACTAGCGGGAGAAACGAGCAGTTCTTC; CDR3aa: CASSFGTSGRNEQFF
d_gene: TRBD1; v_gene: TRBV12-3/TRBV12-4; j_gene: TRBJ1-2; abundance: .; CDR3nt: TGTGCCAGCAGTACGGACAGGGCGGGAGGCTACACCTTC; CDR3aa: CASSTDRAGGYTF
d_gene: .; v_gene: TRBV27; j_gene: TRBJ2-4; abundance: .; CDR3nt: TGTGCCAGCAGTTCAGGTACCAAAAACATTCAGTACTTC; CDR3aa: CASSSGTKNIQYF
d_gene: TRBD1; v_gene: TRBV14; j_gene: TRBJ2-7; abundance: .; CDR3nt: TGTGCCAGCAGCCCCCGGGACAGGGTTAACGAGCAGTACTTC; CDR3aa: CASSPRDRVNEQYF
d_gene: .; v_gene: TRBV4-2; j_gene: TRBJ2-3; abundance: .; CDR3nt: TGTGCCAGCAGCCAAGGGGAGAATCTCGATACGCAGTATTTT; CDR3aa: CASSQGENLDTQYF
d_gene: .; v_gene: TRBV11-2; j_gene: TRBJ1-2; abundance: .; CDR3nt: TGTGCCAGCAGCCTCAGGGGCTATGGCTACACCTTC; CDR3aa: CASSLRGYGYTF
d_gene: TRBD2; v_gene: TRBV18; j_gene: TRBJ2-7; abundance: .; CDR3nt: TGTGCCAGCTCACCAATAGCGGGCAGCTCCTACGAGCAGTACTTC; CDR3aa: CASSPIAGSSYEQYF
d_gene: TRBD1; v_gene: TRBV18; j_gene: TRBJ1-5; abundance: .; CDR3nt: TGTGCCAGCTCAACCGGACAGGGGGGGGCTCAGCCCCAGCATTTT; CDR3aa: CASSTGQGGAQPQHF
d_gene: .; v_gene: TRBV27; j_gene: TRBJ2-7; abundance: .; CDR3nt: TGTGCCAGCAGGGGGATAGACAGTACCTACGAGCAGTACTTC; CDR3aa: CASRGIDSTYEQYF
d_gene: .; v_gene: TRBV19; j_gene: TRBJ1-2; abundance: .; CDR3nt: TGTGCCAGTCGAACCAGGACAGCGGGGGACTATGGCTACACCTTC; CDR3aa: CASRTRTAGDYGYTF
d_gene: .; v_gene: TRBV3-1/TRBV3-2; j_gene: TRBJ2-5; abundance: .; CDR3nt: TGTGCCAGCAGCCAAGCAGGTCGGGCGGGACAAGAGACCCAGTACTTC; CDR3aa: CASSQAGRAGQETQYF
d_gene: TRBD1; v_gene: TRBV19; j_gene: TRBJ1-2; abundance: .; CDR3nt: TGTGCCAGTAGTACTCAAAACAGGGGGCAAGGCTACACCTTC; CDR3aa: CASSTQNRGQGYTF
d_gene: .; v_gene: TRBV5-4; j_gene: TRBJ1-1; abundance: .; CDR3nt: TGTGCCAGCAGGAGGGAGGGCACTGAAGCTTTCTTT; CDR3aa: CASRREGTEAFF
d_gene: .; v_gene: TRBV5-1; j_gene: TRBJ1-1; abundance: .; CDR3nt: TGCGCCAGCAGACCGAATTCGGGAGCTGTGAACACTGAAGCTTTCTTT; CDR3aa: CASRPNSGAVNTEAFF
d_gene: TRBD1; v_gene: TRBV6-1; j_gene: TRBJ2-5; abundance: .; CDR3nt: TGTGCCAGCAGTGGACCCGGGACAGGGATCGAATCGTTCCAAGAGACCCAGTACTTC; CDR3aa: CASSGPGTGIESFQETQYF
d_gene: .; v_gene: TRBV29-1; j_gene: TRBJ1-1; abundance: .; CDR3nt: TGCAGCGTTGGAGAACAGGGAACTGAAGCTTTCTTT; CDR3aa: CSVGEQGTEAFF
d_gene: TRBD2; v_gene: TRBV7-2; j_gene: TRBJ2-5; abundance: .; CDR3nt: TGTGCCAGCAGCTCCGGACTAGCGGGAGAGACCCAGTACTTC; CDR3aa: CASSSGLAGETQYF
d_gene: TRBD2; v_gene: TRBV11-2; j_gene: TRBJ2-7; abundance: .; CDR3nt: TGTGCCAGCAGCCAAGAGGTGGGTCCGGCGGGAGCCTACGAGCAGTACTTC; CDR3aa: CASSQEVGPAGAYEQYF
d_gene: .; v_gene: TRBV28; j_gene: TRBJ2-7; abundance: .; CDR3nt: TGTGCCAGCTGGGGGCGGGCCTACGAGCAGTACTTC; CDR3aa: CASWGRAYEQYF
d_gene: .; v_gene: TRBV19; j_gene: TRBJ1-2; abundance: .; CDR3nt: TGTGCCAGTAGTGCGGACATCTATGGCTACACCTTC; CDR3aa: CASSADIYGYTF
d_gene: TRBD2; v_gene: TRBV6-5; j_gene: TRBJ2-7; abundance: .; CDR3nt: TGTGCCAGCAGTTACGGGGGTGCGGGAGCCGGCTACGAGCAGTACTTC; CDR3aa: CASSYGGAGAGYEQYF
d_gene: TRBD2; v_gene: TRBV19; j_gene: TRBJ2-5; abundance: .; CDR3nt: TGTGCCAGTAGACGTCTAGCGGGAGGGGGGCAAGAGACCCAGTACTTC; CDR3aa: CASRRLAGGGQETQYF
d_gene: TRBD2; v_gene: TRBV6-5; j_gene: TRBJ2-3; abundance: .; CDR3nt: TGTGCCAGCTCGAGGACTAGCGGATACACAGATACGCAGTATTTT; CDR3aa: CASSRTSGYTDTQYF
d_gene: .; v_gene: TRBV28; j_gene: TRBJ1-1; abundance: .; CDR3nt: TGTGCCAGCAGTGCCCCGCGGCTTGACACTGAAGCTTTCTTT; CDR3aa: CASSAPRLDTEAFF
d_gene: .; v_gene: TRBV19; j_gene: TRBJ1-5; abundance: few; CDR3nt: TGTGCCACCCATACGGGGGTGCGGAATCAGCCCCAGCATTTT; CDR3aa: CATHTGVRNQPQHF
d_gene: .; v_gene: TRBV9; j_gene: TRBJ1-4; abundance: .; CDR3nt: TGTGCCAGCAGCGTAGAGGGGCAGGTGAATGAAAAACTGTTTTTT; CDR3aa: CASSVEGQVNEKLFF
d_gene: .; v_gene: TRBV6-5; j_gene: TRBJ2-1; abundance: once; CDR3nt: TGTGCCAGCAGGAACCCGGGACTTTCAAATGAGCAGTTCTTC; CDR3aa: CASRNPGLSNEQFF
d_gene: .; v_gene: TRBV18; j_gene: TRBJ2-7; abundance: .; CDR3nt: TGTGCCAGCTCGGCTGTGGGGGGTACGGCCGAGCAGTACTTC; CDR3aa: CASSAVGGTAEQYF
d_gene: TRBD1; v_gene: TRBV4-1; j_gene: TRBJ2-7; abundance: .; CDR3nt: TGCGCCAGCAGCCAAGATACCACAGGGGGCTGGTCCTACGAGCAGTACTTC; CDR3aa: CASSQDTTGGWSYEQYF
d_gene: .; v_gene: TRBV21-1; j_gene: TRBJ2-7; abundance: .; CDR3nt: TGTGCCAGCAGCAAAAGGCGGGTCCCCTCCTACGAGCAGTACTTC; CDR3aa: CASSKRRVPSYEQYF
d_gene: TRBD1; v_gene: TRBV2; j_gene: TRBJ2-5; abundance: .; CDR3nt: TGTGCCAGCAGTCTAGACAGGGGGCAAGAGACCCAGTACTTC; CDR3aa: CASSLDRGQETQYF